This T cell receptor beta chain is from a study of shared clonotypes between healthy human individuals (dated by TCRdb to 2018 to 2021). About the investigation overall: A couple of women and a few men aged 18 to 49 years were included in the cohort. For each donor, CD4 naive and CD4 memory were each run on three plates, CD8 naive on two plates, and CD8 memory on one plate. Blood TCR repertoires of roughly five healthy adults were deeply sequenced to estimate repertoire size and the extent of clonotype sharing between individuals. Libraries were prepared and TCR repertoires were sequenced by different laboratories using diverse techniques, in order to increase sequencing depth and limit assay-specific biases. Each donor's leukapheresis produced roughly between roughly 0.85 and 10 billion PBMCs. Paper-wide results and their limitations: Because the study included a small number of donors, the genetic and exposure-history diversity represented was limited. Even with the large sequencing depth, rarefaction of the sorted-subset datasets indicated that sequencing was incomplete. Sharing across a handful of donors was observed for about 5% of naive CD4, under 4% of naive CD8, around 2.5% of memory CD4, and roughly 0.43% of memory CD8 clonotypes. Sampling was restricted to blood, and TCR repertoires in tissue are likely to differ from TCR repertoires in blood. Estimated clonotype richness was generally larger for naive than for memory subsets. Compared with non-shared clonotypes, the clonotypes found in all four sorted-subset donors had higher generation probabilities. Pairwise subsampling led to the expectation that sequencing depth would affect the degree of clonotype sharing among donors.

Healthy HIV-negative adults with no recently reported acute infections or vaccinations were included as donors. Every donor was a Caucasian adult living in Nashville, Tennessee, USA. CD4+ T cells were enriched by magnetic negative selection, after which naive cells were positively selected on CD45RA and the negative fraction was taken as the memory subset. After blood collection by leukapheresis, PBMCs were isolated using Ficoll-Histopaque density gradient centrifugation and then cryopreserved in the vapor phase of liquid nitrogen. Analytical flow cytometry was used to check the purity and quantity of each magnetically sorted T cell population. Genomic DNA was isolated from every sorted fraction and measured by UV absorbance on a Nanodrop 2000c. A word on this clone: What antigen it recognizes has not been identified. It has no much larger one-base neighbor in the sample; base qualities were not kept.

V is cut by 11 bases and J by 0 bases, and the space between the germline ends is 19 bases. The CDR3 numbers 15 residues from cysteine through phenylalanine. The sequence is cut down to CDR3 DNA, 45 bases in frame from base 1. Based on the germline V gene, the CDR1 and CDR2 sequences are SNHLY and FYNNEI. Using the deep immunoSEQ assay, TCR CDR3 regions were amplified from genomic DNA by multiplex PCR. Genomic DNA extracted from each cell subset was distributed evenly over all wells of several immunoSEQ 96-well plates, and each plate served as one replicate. For sorted subsets, around 200 ng genomic DNA, equal to tens of thousands of T cell genomes, was loaded into each replicate PCR. Purified libraries were measured with a Qubit 3.0 fluorometer, size-checked on a Bioanalyzer 2100, and measured again with the KAPA Library Quantification kit. A separate single-read 150-cycle Illumina NextSeq 550 flow cell was used to sequence each immunoSEQ 96-well plate. The paper's processing steps were these. Because only junctional sequences without quality scores were contained in the immunoSEQ output, filtering matching that applied to full-length reads could not be performed. Sequences were annotated with PyIR, a Python wrapper for IgBLAST v1.9, and V/J genes and CDR3 were assigned using IMGT germline references. Reads were filtered out if the reads had weak V/J assignments (E-value above 1e-6), no CDR3, stop codons, out-of-frame junctions, or ambiguous translated residues. V3J clonotypes were defined as sequences sharing an identical inferred V gene, J gene, and CDR3 amino acid sequence. Percentage overlap between repertoires was calculated by dividing the number of shared unique clonotypes by the size of the smaller repertoire. Richness of each repertoire was evaluated using RTK rarefaction, the Chao1 estimator, and Recon v2.1 estimates of unobserved clonotypes. Generation probabilities were computed with OLGA for all TCRbeta clonotypes obtained by the gDNA method from a handful of donors. As stored in TCRdb, this immuneACCESS dataset retains in-frame rearrangements with V and J assigned. A fraction of the clones does not appear; measured against another copy, unresolved V genes explain less than half of the discrepancy, and the remainder lacks a known reason. The DNA gave D and trimming, while V, J and clone size come from that table. The sample table holds some 1,400,000 clones, of which roughly 96% were seen once. The leading ten clones occupy approximately 1% of the sample.

The clonotype originates from a man aged 30-40 years in good health. The rearranged chain carries TRBV2 and TRBJ2-5; D gene: possibly TRBD2, on 5 matching bases. Sequencing was performed on naive CD4+ T cells sorted from blood. The cell subset or site label, read with the paper, signifies: CD45RA+ positively selected. The CDR3 is CAPTIGGLYQETQYF. In nucleotide form, the sequence is TGTGCCCCCACGATCGGCGGACTGTACCAAGAGACCCAGTACTTC.